This T cell receptor beta chain was sequenced for a study of regulatory and conventional T cells in RAG deficiency. General study results and limits: Other subsets showed around 10-fold reductions, but Treg unique TCR beta sequences fell approximately 100-fold in these patients. Shannon entropy fell and Simpson indices rose in RAG-deficient patients. Patient subsets had shorter CDR3s; Omenn Treg-Tconv overlap exceeded 75%.

A note on this clone: As yet, its antigen is unknown.

Produced via immunoSEQ multiplex PCR; TCRdb's table is partial and in-frame only. Of some 20,000 clones in the sample, more than 85% were seen once. Genomic DNA came from blood conventional CD4+ T cells gated CD25-low CD127-high. The CDR3 runs 14 residues. From germline, CDR1 is SGHNT and CDR2 YYREEE (reference sequence). V lost 4 bases to trimming and J lost 11 bases, with 18 bases between them. These sequences were also reported in another study, on regulatory T cells. This second report adds: The PCR used 52 TRBV and 13 TRBJ primers. Regulatory T cells showed the strongest V-J pair restriction and V/J gene skewing among patient repertoires.

The TCR sequence derives from a human donor in good health. The chain carries TRBV5-4 and TRBJ1-4, with a possible D match to TRBD1 (5 bases). Sequencing input: CD4+ T cells sorted from blood. The CDR3 sequence: CASSEGTGGKKLFF. The CDR3 DNA reads TGTGCCAGCAGCGAGGGGACCGGAGGGAAGAAACTGTTTTTT.